This T cell receptor beta chain was sequenced in a study of prognosis after radiotherapy for stage I lung cancer. Whole-study context: Enrollment began in 2018 and ended in 2019; the enrolled patients had stage I non-small cell lung cancer. Oligometastatic NSCLC after surgical resection of the primary tumor was present in several patients, while newly diagnosed primary stage I lung tumors were present in more than eleven. About seven of the patients had squamous cell carcinoma tumors, while under 15 had adenocarcinoma tumors.

The CDR3 is 14 residues long. Germline V CDR1 and CDR2: SGHKS, YYEKEE (reference sequence). Unmatched junction bases numbered 11, after V lost 4 bases and J lost 14 bases. With respect to this clonotype: Its antigen is still unknown.

Study results and limitations: Unique TCR clone counts went down once patients had stereotactic body radiation therapy, median about 10,000 versus 6,900.

Two rounds of multiplex PCR amplified TCR beta CDR3 from genomic DNA. Specific primers for each TRBV and TRBJ gene were what first-round PCR used. TCRdb re-called the multiplex PCR reads through MiXCR, storing one row per CDR3 protein. In the table there are about 30,000 distinct CDR3 sequences, 31% of which are singletons. The V gene is TRBV5-5, the J gene TRBJ1-6; 8 bases match TRBD1. Here the sequenced sample was PBMCs, taken before or after stereotactic body radiation therapy (not recorded which). The clonotype comes from a donor of 50 years or more with non-small cell lung cancer. The DNA for the CDR3 is TGTGCCAGCAGCCCTGTACAGGGGGGTCGGACCCTCCACTTT. Its protein product is CASSPVQGGRTLHF.